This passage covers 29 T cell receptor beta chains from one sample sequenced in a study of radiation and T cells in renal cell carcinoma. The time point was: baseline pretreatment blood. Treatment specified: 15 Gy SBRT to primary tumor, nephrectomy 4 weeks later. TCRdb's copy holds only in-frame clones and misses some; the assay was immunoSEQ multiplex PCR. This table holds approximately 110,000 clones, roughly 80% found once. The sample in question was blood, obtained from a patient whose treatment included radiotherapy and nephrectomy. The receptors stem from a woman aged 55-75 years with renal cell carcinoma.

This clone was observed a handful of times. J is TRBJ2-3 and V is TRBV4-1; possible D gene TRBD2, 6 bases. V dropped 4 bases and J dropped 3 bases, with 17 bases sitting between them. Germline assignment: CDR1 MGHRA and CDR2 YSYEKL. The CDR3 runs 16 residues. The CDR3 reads CASSRALGGGTDTQYF. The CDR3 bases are TGCGCCAGCAGCCGAGCACTCGGGGGTGGGACAGATACGCAGTATTTT.

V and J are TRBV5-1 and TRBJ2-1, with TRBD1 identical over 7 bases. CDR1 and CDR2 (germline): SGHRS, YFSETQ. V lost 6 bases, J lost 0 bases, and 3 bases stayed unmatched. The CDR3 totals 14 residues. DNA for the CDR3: TGCGCCAGCACCCGGGACAGCTCCTACAATGAGCAGTTCTTC. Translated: CASTRDSSYNEQFF.

This CDR3 reads CASSIARRQGIHEQYF. DNA for the CDR3: TGTGCCAGTAGTATCGCCCGACGGCAGGGGATCCACGAGCAGTACTTC. The chain links TRBV19 to TRBJ2-7, with D perhaps TRBD1 (6 bases). Germline CDR1 is LNHDA and CDR2 is SQIVND (reference sequence). Trimming pared 3 bases from V and 5 bases from J, leaving 20 bases between. The CDR3 runs 16 residues.

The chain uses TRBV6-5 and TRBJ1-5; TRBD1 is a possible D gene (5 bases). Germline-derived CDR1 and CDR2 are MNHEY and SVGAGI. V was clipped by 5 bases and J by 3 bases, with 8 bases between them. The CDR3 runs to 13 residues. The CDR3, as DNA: TGTGCCAGCAGTCCACAGGTCAATCAGCCCCAGCATTTT. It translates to CASSPQVNQPQHF.

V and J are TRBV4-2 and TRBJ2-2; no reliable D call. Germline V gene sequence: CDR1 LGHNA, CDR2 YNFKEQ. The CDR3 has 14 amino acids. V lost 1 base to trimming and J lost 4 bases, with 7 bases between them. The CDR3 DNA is TGTGCCAGCAGCCAAGTGGTTTCCACCGGGGAGCTGTTTTTT. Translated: CASSQVVSTGELFF.

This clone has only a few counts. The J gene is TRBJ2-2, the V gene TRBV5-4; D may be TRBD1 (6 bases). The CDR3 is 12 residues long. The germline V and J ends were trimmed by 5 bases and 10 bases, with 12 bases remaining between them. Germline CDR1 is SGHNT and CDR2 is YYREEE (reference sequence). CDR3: CASSLTGQELFF. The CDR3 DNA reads TGTGCCAGCAGTTTGACAGGACAGGAGCTGTTTTTT.

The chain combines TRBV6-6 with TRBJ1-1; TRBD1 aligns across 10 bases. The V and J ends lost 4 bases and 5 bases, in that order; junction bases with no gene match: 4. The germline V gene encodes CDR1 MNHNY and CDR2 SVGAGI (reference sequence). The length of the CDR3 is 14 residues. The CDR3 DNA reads TGTGCCAGCAGTTCGGGACAGGGGAGAACTGAAGCTTTCTTT. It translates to CASSSGQGRTEAFF.

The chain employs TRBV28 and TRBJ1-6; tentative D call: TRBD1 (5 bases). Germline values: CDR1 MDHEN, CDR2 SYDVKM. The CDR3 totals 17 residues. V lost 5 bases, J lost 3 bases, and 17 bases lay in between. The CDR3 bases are TGTGCCAGCAGTCCGTCCCGGGGCGGGGTCTATAATTCACCCCTCCACTTT. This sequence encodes CASSPSRGGVYNSPLHF.

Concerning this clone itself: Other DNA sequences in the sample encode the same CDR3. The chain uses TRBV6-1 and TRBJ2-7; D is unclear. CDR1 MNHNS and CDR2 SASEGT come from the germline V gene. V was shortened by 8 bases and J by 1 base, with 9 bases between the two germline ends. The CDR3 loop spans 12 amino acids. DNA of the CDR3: TGTGCCAGCTCCGAAGGGTCCTACGAGCAGTACTTC. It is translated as CASSEGSYEQYF.

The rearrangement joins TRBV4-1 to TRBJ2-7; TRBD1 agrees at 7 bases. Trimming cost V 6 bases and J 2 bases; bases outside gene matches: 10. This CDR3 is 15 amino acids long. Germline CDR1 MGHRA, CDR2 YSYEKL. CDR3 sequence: CASRPRDSSTYEQYF. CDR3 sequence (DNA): TGCGCCAGCAGGCCCCGGGACAGCTCTACCTACGAGCAGTACTTC.

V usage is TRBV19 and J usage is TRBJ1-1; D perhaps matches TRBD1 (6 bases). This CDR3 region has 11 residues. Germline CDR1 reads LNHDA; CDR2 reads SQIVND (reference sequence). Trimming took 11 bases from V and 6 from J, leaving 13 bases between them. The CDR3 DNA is TGTGCCTCAGGTCAGGGGCCTGAAGCTTTCTTT. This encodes CASGQGPEAFF.

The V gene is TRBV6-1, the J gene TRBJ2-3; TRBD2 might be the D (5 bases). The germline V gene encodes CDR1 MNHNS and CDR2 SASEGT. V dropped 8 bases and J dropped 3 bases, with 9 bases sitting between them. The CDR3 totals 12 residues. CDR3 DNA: TGTGCCAGCCGCGACTATACAGATACGCAGTATTTT. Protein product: CASRDYTDTQYF.

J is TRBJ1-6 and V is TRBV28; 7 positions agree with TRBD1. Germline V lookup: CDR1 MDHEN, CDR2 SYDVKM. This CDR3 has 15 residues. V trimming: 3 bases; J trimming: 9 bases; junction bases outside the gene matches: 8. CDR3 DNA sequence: TGTGCCAGCAGTTTTCGTGGGCAGGGGGTTTCACCCCTCCACTTT. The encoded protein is CASSFRGQGVSPLHF.

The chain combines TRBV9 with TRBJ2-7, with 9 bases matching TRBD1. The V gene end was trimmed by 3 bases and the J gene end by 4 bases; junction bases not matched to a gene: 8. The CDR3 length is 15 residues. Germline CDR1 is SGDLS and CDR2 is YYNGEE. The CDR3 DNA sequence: TGTGCCAGCAGCGCGTCCGGGACAGGGTTTTACGAGCAGTACTTC. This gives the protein CASSASGTGFYEQYF.

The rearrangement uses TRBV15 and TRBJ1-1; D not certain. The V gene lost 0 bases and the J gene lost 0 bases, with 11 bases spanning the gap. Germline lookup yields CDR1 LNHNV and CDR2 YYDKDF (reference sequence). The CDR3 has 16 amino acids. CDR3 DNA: TGTGCCACCAGCAGAGATTTAGGAGTCATGAACACTGAAGCTTTCTTT. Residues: CATSRDLGVMNTEAFF.

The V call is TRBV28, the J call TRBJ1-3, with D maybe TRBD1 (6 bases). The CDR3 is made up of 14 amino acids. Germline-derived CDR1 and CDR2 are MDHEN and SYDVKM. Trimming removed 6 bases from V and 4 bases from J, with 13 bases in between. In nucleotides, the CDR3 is TGTGCCAGCAGCAACAGGGAATCGGGAAACACCATATATTTT. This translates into CASSNRESGNTIYF.

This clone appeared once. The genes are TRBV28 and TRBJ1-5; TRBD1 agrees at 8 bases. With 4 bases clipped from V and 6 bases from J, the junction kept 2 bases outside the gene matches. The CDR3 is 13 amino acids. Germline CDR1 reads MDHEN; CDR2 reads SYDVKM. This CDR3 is CASSWTGTQPQHF. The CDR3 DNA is TGTGCCAGCAGTTGGACAGGGACTCAGCCCCAGCATTTT.

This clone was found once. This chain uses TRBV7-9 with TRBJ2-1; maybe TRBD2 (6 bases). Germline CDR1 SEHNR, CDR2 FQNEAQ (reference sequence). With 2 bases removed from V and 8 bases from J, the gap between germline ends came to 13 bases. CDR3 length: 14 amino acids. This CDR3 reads CASSLQSGGDEQFF. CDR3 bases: TGTGCCAGCAGCTTACAGTCCGGAGGGGATGAGCAGTTCTTC.

The CDR3, as DNA: TGTGCCAGCAGCCCCGACCGAGCTAACTATGGCTACACCTTC. This encodes CASSPDRANYGYTF. The rearrangement links TRBV27 to TRBJ1-2; D remains unclear. The CDR3 length is 14 residues. CDR1 and CDR2 (germline): MNHEY, SMNVEV (reference sequence). Trimming removed 6 bases at V and 0 bases at J, with 11 bases between.

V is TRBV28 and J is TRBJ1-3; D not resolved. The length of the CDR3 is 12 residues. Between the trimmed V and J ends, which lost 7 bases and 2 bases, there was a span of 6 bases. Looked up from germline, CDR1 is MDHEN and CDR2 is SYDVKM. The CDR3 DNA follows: TGTGCCAGCACCGGGACTGGAAACACCATATATTTT. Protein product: CASTGTGNTIYF.

The CDR3 here is CSVDLMYGYTF. Here the CDR3 DNA reads TGCAGCGTGGACCTGATGTATGGCTACACCTTC. The chain employs TRBV29-1 and TRBJ1-2; D call uncertain. The CDR3 consists of 11 residues. In germline, CDR1 is SQVTM, CDR2 ANQGSEA. V was cut by 6 bases and J by 5 bases, with 10 bases left in between.

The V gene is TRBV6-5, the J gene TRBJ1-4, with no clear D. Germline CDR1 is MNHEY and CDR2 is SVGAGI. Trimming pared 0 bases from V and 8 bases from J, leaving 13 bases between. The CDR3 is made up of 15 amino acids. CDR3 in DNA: TGTGCCAGCAGTTACTCGAGCGCTGGATCCGAAAAACTGTTTTTT. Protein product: CASSYSSAGSEKLFF.

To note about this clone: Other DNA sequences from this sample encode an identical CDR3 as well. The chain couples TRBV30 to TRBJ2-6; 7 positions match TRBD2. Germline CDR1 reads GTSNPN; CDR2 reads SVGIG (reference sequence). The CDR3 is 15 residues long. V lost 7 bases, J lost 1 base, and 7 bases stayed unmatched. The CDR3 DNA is TGTGCCTCGGGGGGAGACTTGTCTGGGGCCAACGTCCTGACTTTC. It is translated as CASGGDLSGANVLTF.

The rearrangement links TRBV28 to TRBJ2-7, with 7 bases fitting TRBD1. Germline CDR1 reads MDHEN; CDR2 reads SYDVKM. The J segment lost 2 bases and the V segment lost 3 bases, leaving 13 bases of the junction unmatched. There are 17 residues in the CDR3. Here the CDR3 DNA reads TGTGCCAGCAGTTTGGTGGGGAAACACAGGGGACCCTACGAGCAGTACTTC. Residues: CASSLVGKHRGPYEQYF.

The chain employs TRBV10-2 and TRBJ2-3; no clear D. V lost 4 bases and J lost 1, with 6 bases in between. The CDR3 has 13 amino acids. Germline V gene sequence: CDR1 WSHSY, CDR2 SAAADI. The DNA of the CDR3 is TGCGCCAGCAGTGTTAAGGGCACAGATACGCAGTATTTT. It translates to CASSVKGTDTQYF.

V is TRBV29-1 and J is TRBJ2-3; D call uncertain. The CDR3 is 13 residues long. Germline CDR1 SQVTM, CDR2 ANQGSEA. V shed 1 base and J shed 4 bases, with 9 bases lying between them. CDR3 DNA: TGCAGCGTTGAAGGCTTTTTTGCAGATACGCAGTATTTT. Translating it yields CSVEGFFADTQYF.

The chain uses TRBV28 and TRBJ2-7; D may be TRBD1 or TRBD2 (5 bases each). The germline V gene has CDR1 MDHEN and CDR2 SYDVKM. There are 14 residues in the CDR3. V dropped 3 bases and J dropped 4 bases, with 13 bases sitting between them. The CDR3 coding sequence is TGTGCCAGCAGTTTCCGGGACGGACCATACGAGCAGTACTTC. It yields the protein CASSFRDGPYEQYF.

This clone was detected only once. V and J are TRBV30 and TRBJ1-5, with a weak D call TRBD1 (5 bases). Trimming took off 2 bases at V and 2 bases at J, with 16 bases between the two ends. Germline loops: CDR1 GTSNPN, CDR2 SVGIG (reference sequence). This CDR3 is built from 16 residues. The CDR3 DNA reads TGTGCCTGGAGTTGGTATGGGGCAGAGGGCAATCAGCCCCAGCATTTT. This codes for CAWSWYGAEGNQPQHF.

The CDR3 coding sequence is TGTGCCAGCAGCCTAGGAGTCGGGACTAGCAATGAGCAGTTCTTC. Residues: CASSLGVGTSNEQFF. The chain recombines TRBV7-3 with TRBJ2-1, with 8 bases fitting TRBD2. Per germline, CDR1 SGHTA and CDR2 FQGTGA. The trim removed 5 bases at V and 6 bases at J, leaving 9 bases unmatched. This CDR3 contains 15 residues. The full variable domain, its missing parts supplied by reference TRBV7-3 and TRBJ2-1, is GAGVSQTPSNKVTEKGKYVELRCDPISGHTALYWYRQSLGQGPEFLIYFQGTGAADDSGLPNDRFFAVRPEGSVSTLKIQRTERGDSAVYLCASSLGVGTSNEQFFGPGTRLTVL.